This entry lists 13 T cell receptor beta chains sequenced from one sample in a study of yellow fever vaccine responses in identical twins. TCRdb re-called the RT-PCR reads with MiXCR, one entry per CDR3 protein. The sample has fewer than 35,000 distinct CDR3 sequences; almost 60% are singletons. The specimen was T cells from blood (PBMCs), unsorted or a sorted subset (not recorded which), collected before or after yellow fever vaccination (not recorded which). These receptors were taken from a woman between 18 and 30 years old who received the yellow fever vaccine.

This clonotype showed up just once. The chain uses TRBV29-1 and TRBJ2-2; D perhaps matches TRBD1 (5 bases). CDR3 size: 13 residues. Trimming stripped 4 bases from V and 7 bases from J, with 13 bases between. Germline CDR1 and CDR2: SQVTM and ANQGSEA. The CDR3 DNA is TGCAGCGTTGGTGGGGCTTTCGGCGGGGAGCTGTTTTTT. Translating gives CSVGGAFGGELFF.

Comments on this clonotype: One junction end does not reproduce the germline sequence, and a read error may be involved. The chain links TRBV9 to TRBJ1-1, with D maybe TRBD1 (5 bases). Germline V lookup: CDR1 SGDLS, CDR2 YYNGEE. The CDR3 spans 16 residues. CDR3 nucleotides: TGTGCCAACAGCGTAATGCGGGACCCGAGAGCCGCTGAAGCTTTCTTT. This codes for CANSVMRDPRAAEAFF. Looking up the rest from reference TRBV9 and TRBJ1-1 gives the full variable domain: DSGVTQTPKHLITATGQRVTLRCSPRSGDLSVYWYQQSLDQGLQFLIQYYNGEERAKGNILERFSAQQFPDLHSELNLSSLELGDSALYFCANSVMRDPRAAEAFFGQGTRLTVV.

This clonotype was counted only a few times. The chain has TRBV11-2 and TRBJ1-4, with 9 bases that match TRBD1. There are 17 residues in the CDR3. Trimming cost V 6 bases and J 2 bases; bases outside gene matches: 10. The germline V gene encodes CDR1 SGHAT and CDR2 FQNNGV. As DNA, the CDR3 is TGTGCCAGCAGTCCCCGCGGGACAGGGTTTACTAATGAAAAACTGTTTTTT. It yields the protein CASSPRGTGFTNEKLFF.

Regarding this clonotype: At one boundary the junction diverges from the germline segment, which might be a read error. Here the CDR3 DNA reads TGTGCCATCAGTGGTGGGCTAGCGCAATCGATCTTC. Its translation: CAISGGLAQSIF. This chain uses TRBV10-3 with TRBJ2-1; D is possibly TRBD2 (6 bases). CDR3 size: 12 residues. Germline values: CDR1 ENHRY, CDR2 SYGVKD.

The chain has TRBV4-1 and TRBJ1-1; D not resolved. CDR3 length: 14 residues. Germline V CDR1 and CDR2: MGHRA, YSYEKL. Trimming removed 4 bases at V and 6 bases at J, with 15 bases between. CDR3 sequence: CASSRQLSAAEAFF. The DNA for the CDR3 is TGCGCCAGCAGCCGCCAACTCTCTGCCGCTGAAGCTTTCTTT.

This clonotype was counted only a few times. The chain combines TRBV3-1 with TRBJ2-1, with D unresolved. V shed 2 bases and J shed 3 bases, with 11 bases lying between them. Germline V gene lookup returns CDR1 LGHDT and CDR2 YNNKEL (reference sequence). This CDR3 has 15 residues. CDR3 nucleotides: TGTGCCAGCAGCCAATCCAGCGAATACTACAATGAGCAGTTCTTC. Translation: CASSQSSEYYNEQFF.

There are a few counts of this clonotype. V usage is TRBV10-3 and J usage is TRBJ1-1; the D gene is possibly TRBD1 (5 bases). The CDR3 runs 13 residues. Germline V gene lookup returns CDR1 ENHRY and CDR2 SYGVKD. Trimming cost V 4 bases and J 6 bases, with 12 bases left between them. CDR3 in amino acids: CAISGDSRSEAFF. The DNA for the CDR3 is TGTGCCATCAGTGGAGACAGCCGTTCTGAAGCTTTCTTT.

The chain joins TRBV5-4 to TRBJ1-1, with D possibly being TRBD1 (6 bases). V lost 10 bases to trimming and J lost 0 bases, with 22 bases between them. Germline lookup yields CDR1 SGHNT and CDR2 YYREEE (reference sequence). The CDR3 extends over 16 amino acids. The DNA of the CDR3 is TGTGCCCTCCAAAGGGCGGGGGCGTCAATGAACACTGAAGCTTTCTTT. It encodes CALQRAGASMNTEAFF.

This chain connects TRBV5-1 to TRBJ2-1, with 10 bases lining up with TRBD1. V trimming: 4 bases; J trimming: 5 bases; junction bases outside the gene matches: 6. This CDR3 has 15 residues. The germline gives CDR1 SGHRS, CDR2 YFSETQ. CDR3 amino acids: CASSLTGGANNEQFF. The CDR3 DNA is TGCGCCAGCAGCCTGACAGGGGGCGCAAACAATGAGCAGTTCTTC.

The chain carries TRBV29-1 and TRBJ2-1, with a weak D call TRBD1 (6 bases). Germline V gene data show CDR1 as SQVTM and CDR2 as ANQGSEA. The CDR3 runs 12 residues. Trimming stripped 6 bases from V and 5 bases from J, with 11 bases between. The CDR3 DNA follows: TGCAGCGTCAGGACAGCAAACAATGAGCAGTTCTTC. As protein: CSVRTANNEQFF.

A few counts support this clonotype. The chain has TRBV2 and TRBJ1-2, with unresolved D. CDR3 length: 14 amino acids. Trimming removed 1 base from V and 4 bases from J, with 10 bases in between. Per germline, CDR1 SNHLY and CDR2 FYNNEI. The CDR3 loop is CASSEETTTYGYTF. The CDR3 DNA follows: TGTGCCAGCAGTGAAGAGACCACAACCTATGGCTACACCTTC.

The chain carries TRBV4-1 and TRBJ2-3, with 7 bases that match TRBD2. V shed 2 bases, J shed 0 bases, and the junction held 11 bases outside the gene matches. CDR1 is MGHRA, CDR2 YSYEKL, per germline. The CDR3 has 18 residues. The CDR3 loop is CASSQSVPSGASTDTQYF. CDR3 bases: TGCGCCAGCAGCCAATCCGTGCCCAGCGGGGCAAGCACAGATACGCAGTATTTT.

In this sample, this clonotype turned up a few times. The chain uses TRBV2 and TRBJ1-6; D remains unclear. This CDR3 spans 15 amino acids. Germline V gene lookup returns CDR1 SNHLY and CDR2 FYNNEI. V was clipped by 8 bases and J by 2 bases, with 13 bases between them. The CDR3: CASGSSLTYNSPLHF. The DNA for the CDR3 is TGTGCCAGCGGAAGCAGCCTTACCTATAATTCACCCCTCCACTTT.